The text below deals with one T cell receptor beta chain. Germline assignment: CDR1 SEHNR and CDR2 FQNEAQ (reference sequence). V dropped 2 bases and J dropped 2; count of bases not matched to a gene: 15. The CDR3 has 19 residues. The table came from immunoSEQ multiplex PCR; TCRdb's copy has only in-frame clones and leaves some out. The table shows more than 95,000 clones, with around 85% occurring only once. The data were obtained in a study of cytomegalovirus exposure and HLA in healthy donors. The sequencing input was PBMCs. The chain recombines TRBV7-9 with TRBJ1-2, with TRBD1 matching 9 bases. The source of this sequence is a man younger than 35 in good health and CMV-seropositive. CDR3: CASSLTVPGQGFLNYGYTF. Here the CDR3 DNA reads TGTGCCAGCAGCTTAACTGTCCCGGGACAGGGCTTTCTCAACTATGGCTACACCTTC.